This entry lists 24 T cell receptor beta chains sequenced from one sample in a study of T cell responses to AZD1222 COVID-19 vaccine. Profiling relied on immunoSEQ multiplex PCR, and the TCRdb table lists in-frame clones only, not all of them. The table lists approximately 300,000 clones, approximately 94% of them singletons. The sequencing here drew on peripheral blood, taken 28 days after the second AZD1222 dose. The receptor source for this set is an adult who received the AZD1222 COVID-19 vaccine.

J is TRBJ2-2 and V is TRBV30, with D perhaps TRBD2 (5 bases). The V and J ends lost 2 bases and 5 bases respectively, with 15 bases between them. The CDR3 spans 15 residues. The germline gives CDR1 GTSNPN, CDR2 SVGIG (reference sequence). For the CDR3, the DNA is TGTGCCTGGAGTAACTATGCCCGGGGAACCGGGGAGCTGTTTTTT. Translated: CAWSNYARGTGELFF. Supplemented by reference TRBV30 and TRBJ2-2, the full variable domain reads SQTIHQWPATLVQPVGSPLSLECTVEGTSNPNLYWYRQAAGRGLQLLFYSVGIGQISSEVPQNLSASRPQDRQFILSSKKLLLSDSGFYLCAWSNYARGTGELFFGEGSRLTVL.

The V gene is TRBV18, the J gene TRBJ2-7; 10 bases line up with TRBD2. V lost 3 bases, J lost 0 bases, and 5 bases stayed unmatched. CDR1 KGHSH and CDR2 LQKENI come from the germline V gene. This CDR3 region has 16 residues. The DNA of the CDR3 is TGTGCCAGCTCACCCGCCCTAGCGGGGGTCTCCTACGAGCAGTACTTC. Amino acid sequence: CASSPALAGVSYEQYF.

The rearrangement links TRBV10-3 to TRBJ2-1; tentative D call: TRBD2 (5 bases). Germline CDR1 reads ENHRY; CDR2 reads SYGVKD. Trimming took 7 bases from V and 15 from J, leaving 16 bases between them. The CDR3 is 11 amino acids. CDR3 in amino acids: CAITVSGRVFF. The CDR3 DNA reads as TGTGCCATCACCGTGTCGGGAAGGGTGTTCTTC.

This chain joins TRBV2 and TRBJ2-1; either TRBD1 or TRBD2 may fit D (5 bases each). V lost 4 bases, J lost 7 bases, and 17 bases lay in between. This CDR3 has 15 residues. Germline V gene lookup returns CDR1 SNHLY and CDR2 FYNNEI. The CDR3 region is CASSAGPRLGNEQFF. CDR3 coding DNA: TGTGCCAGCAGTGCGGGACCTCGACTCGGGAATGAGCAGTTCTTC.

A note on this clone: Additional DNA sequences in this sample encode the identical CDR3. The CDR3 nucleotides are TGTGCCAGCAGCTTAGGGAATCAGCCCCAGCATTTT. Translated, it gives CASSLGNQPQHF. The chain uses TRBV7-9 and TRBJ1-5; D call uncertain. Germline V gene sequence: CDR1 SEHNR, CDR2 FQNEAQ (reference sequence). Trimming cost V 1 base and J 4 bases, with 2 bases left between them. The CDR3 runs 12 residues.

The table lists this clone with a count of one. The gene calls are TRBV10-1 and TRBJ1-6; the match to TRBD1 covers 7 bases. Germline lookup yields CDR1 WNHNN and CDR2 SYGVQD (reference sequence). The CDR3 extends over 15 amino acids. J gave up 6 bases and V 7 bases, and 9 bases lay outside the gene matches. The CDR3 DNA sequence: TGCGCCAGCACCGGCAAAGGGGGCCGTAATTCACCCCTCCACTTT. Residues: CASTGKGGRNSPLHF.

The chain couples TRBV11-2 to TRBJ1-2, with D tentatively TRBD1 (5 bases). The CDR3 covers 13 residues. The germline V and J ends were trimmed by 7 bases and 7 bases, with 16 bases remaining between them. Germline V lookup: CDR1 SGHAT, CDR2 FQNNGV. As DNA, the CDR3 is TGTGCCAGCACCCCTTACCAGGGTAGTGGCTACACCTTC. Translated, it gives CASTPYQGSGYTF. Full variable domain (missing parts from reference TRBV11-2 and TRBJ1-2): EAGVAQSPRYKIIEKRQSVAFWCNPISGHATLYWYQQILGQGPKLLIQFQNNGVVDDSQLPKDRFSAERLKGVDSTLKIQPAKLEDSAVYLCASTPYQGSGYTFGSGTRLTVV.

This clone appeared a single time. The chain uses TRBV11-2 and TRBJ2-1; 7 bases line up with TRBD1. The ends lost 4 bases at V and 4 bases at J; junction bases unmatched: 10. This CDR3 is built from 16 residues. Germline V CDR1 and CDR2: SGHAT, FQNNGV. DNA for the CDR3: TGTGCCAGCAGCTCTTACAGGGGTGGACGATACAATGAGCAGTTCTTC. Its translation is CASSSYRGGRYNEQFF.

The chain uses TRBV30 and TRBJ1-5, with D unresolved. From germline, CDR1 is GTSNPN and CDR2 SVGIG (reference sequence). Between the trimmed V and J ends, which lost 0 bases and 11 bases, there was a span of 20 bases. The CDR3 contains 15 residues. CDR3 amino acids: CAWSVKGRRGETQHF. Written as DNA, the CDR3 is TGTGCCTGGAGTGTAAAGGGCCGCCGCGGAGAGACCCAGCATTTT.

This chain connects TRBV19 to TRBJ1-5; the D gene is possibly TRBD1 (5 bases). V dropped 7 bases and J dropped 6 bases, with 16 bases sitting between them. Per the germline V gene, CDR1 is LNHDA and CDR2 is SQIVND (reference sequence). This CDR3 is built from 14 residues. The CDR3 region is CASKALGGGQPQHF. The CDR3 DNA reads as TGTGCCAGTAAGGCTCTGGGGGGGGGTCAGCCCCAGCATTTT.

This clone appeared a few times. The chain employs TRBV28 and TRBJ2-7, with a tentative D call TRBD2 (6 bases). Per germline, CDR1 MDHEN and CDR2 SYDVKM. Trimming cost V 4 bases and J 6 bases, with 19 bases left between them. This CDR3 is built from 15 residues. CDR3 amino acids: CASSSLTSRPSEQYF. CDR3 nucleotides: TGTGCCAGCAGTTCCCTTACTAGCCGCCCCTCCGAGCAGTACTTC.

The J gene is TRBJ2-7, the V gene TRBV28; D is undetermined. This CDR3 contains 12 residues. Germline V CDR1 and CDR2: MDHEN, SYDVKM. V lost 5 bases and J lost 7, with 12 bases in between. Written as DNA, the CDR3 is TGTGCCAGCAGTCCAGGACGTTGGGAGCAGTACTTC. Residues: CASSPGRWEQYF.

The V call is TRBV5-6, the J call TRBJ1-2; D is perhaps TRBD1 (6 bases). The V gene's germline CDR1 is SGHDT and CDR2 YYEEEE. The CDR3 length is 13 residues. Trimming took off 4 bases at V and 8 bases at J, with 15 bases between the two ends. The CDR3 DNA follows: TGTGCCAGCAGCCCAACAGGGAGAGGAGGCTACACCTTC. Its protein product is CASSPTGRGGYTF.

V and J are TRBV4-1 and TRBJ1-1, with D perhaps matching TRBD1 (6 bases). Germline CDR1 and CDR2: MGHRA and YSYEKL. Trimming shortened V by 3 bases and J by 5 bases, and 13 bases separated the two germline ends. The CDR3 loop spans 14 amino acids. Here the CDR3 reads CASSQGGRSTEAFF. CDR3 nucleotides: TGCGCCAGCAGCCAGGGGGGGCGAAGTACTGAAGCTTTCTTT.

The J gene is TRBJ2-5, the V gene TRBV6-2 or TRBV6-3; D may be TRBD1 or TRBD2 (6 bases each). Trimming took 5 bases from V and 4 from J, leaving 17 bases between them. Germline-derived CDR1 and CDR2 are MNHEY and SVGEGT. The length of the CDR3 is 15 residues. CDR3 in DNA: TGTGCCAGCAGTCTCACGGAGGGGGGCGGAGAGACCCAGTACTTC. Encoded protein: CASSLTEGGGETQYF.

The chain combines TRBV11-2 with TRBJ2-7, with TRBD2 as a possible D gene (6 bases). Trimming took 2 bases from V and 4 from J, leaving 6 bases between them. CDR1 and CDR2 (germline): SGHAT, FQNNGV. The CDR3 is 12 amino acids. CDR3 residues: CASSLRGYEQYF. DNA for the CDR3: TGTGCCAGCAGCTTACGGGGGTACGAGCAGTACTTC.

The chain is built from TRBV19 and TRBJ2-7, with 10 bases aligning to TRBD1. The CDR3 has 15 amino acids. Germline CDR1 reads LNHDA; CDR2 reads SQIVND (reference sequence). V lost 3 bases to trimming and J lost 2 bases; unmatched junction nucleotides: 4. CDR3 protein: CASSIAGQGAYEQYF. For the CDR3, the DNA is TGTGCCAGTAGTATCGCCGGACAGGGGGCCTACGAGCAGTACTTC.

V gene TRBV28 combines with J gene TRBJ1-6, with TRBD1 matching 9 bases. After removal of 5 bases from V and 7 bases from J, the junction contained 9 bases not matched to a gene. The CDR3 length is 16 residues. Looked up from germline, CDR1 is MDHEN and CDR2 is SYDVKM. The DNA of the CDR3 is TGTGCCAGCAGTCCAACTACAGGGGGCGCGAATTCACCCCTCCACTTT. This sequence encodes CASSPTTGGANSPLHF.

The rearrangement links TRBV6-2 or TRBV6-3 to TRBJ1-2, with 8 bases fitting TRBD1. CDR1 and CDR2 (germline): MNHEY, SVGEGT. Trimming removed 2 bases from V and 7 bases from J; junction bases left unmatched: 9. The CDR3 loop spans 15 amino acids. CDR3 DNA: TGTGCCAGCAGTTACGACGGGCAGGGGGCAGGTGGCTACACCTTC. Residues: CASSYDGQGAGGYTF.

The J gene is TRBJ2-5, the V gene TRBV7-2; 7 bases map to TRBD1. The CDR3 has 15 residues. Trimming cost V 5 bases and J 1 base; bases outside gene matches: 7. CDR1 and CDR2 (germline): SGHTA, FQGNSA. In nucleotides, the CDR3 is TGTGCCAGCAGCGCCCAAGGGGGCGGCCAAGAGACCCAGTACTTC. Amino acids: CASSAQGGGQETQYF.

V is TRBV7-2 and J is TRBJ2-5; D is perhaps TRBD2 (5 bases). The germline V and J ends were trimmed by 5 bases and 7 bases, with 11 bases remaining between them. The germline V gene encodes CDR1 SGHTA and CDR2 FQGNSA. The CDR3 consists of 12 residues. CDR3 coding DNA: TGTGCCAGCAGCCGGGATGACGGGACCCAGTACTTC. Translated, it gives CASSRDDGTQYF.

The V and J genes are TRBV24-1 and TRBJ2-1; D possibly corresponds to TRBD1 (5 bases). Germline loops: CDR1 KGHDR, CDR2 SFDVKD. The CDR3 runs 15 residues. V was cut by 5 bases and J by 4 bases, with 14 bases left in between. The CDR3 sequence is CATSVSLGPYNEQFF. CDR3 nucleotide sequence: TGTGCCACCAGTGTTTCCTTGGGGCCTTACAATGAGCAGTTCTTC.

This sequence joins TRBV5-4 and TRBJ2-5; D might be TRBD2 (6 bases). Trimming took 4 bases from V and 4 from J, leaving 14 bases between them. This CDR3 has 14 amino acids. CDR1 and CDR2 from the germline V gene are SGHNT and YYREEE (reference sequence). As DNA, the CDR3 is TGTGCCAGCAGCCCTACTCGGGGACTAGAGACCCAGTACTTC. Translating it yields CASSPTRGLETQYF.

V and J are TRBV27 and TRBJ1-4; D possibly corresponds to TRBD1 (6 bases). With 6 bases removed from V and 8 bases from J, the gap between germline ends came to 10 bases. In germline, CDR1 is MNHEY, CDR2 SMNVEV (reference sequence). CDR3 size: 12 residues. As DNA, the CDR3 is TGTGCCAGCAGCCCCAGGGGCGAAAAACTGTTTTTT. Translating it yields CASSPRGEKLFF.